The rows below give T cell receptor beta chains drawn from one sample of a study of T cells of healthy individuals. TCRdb re-derived calls from the 5' RACE reads in MiXCR, one entry per CDR3 protein. The sample lists tens of thousands of distinct CDR3 sequences, roughly 16% seen once, with approximately 4.6% in the top ten. All receptors come from a human donor in good health. CDR3s include the opening cysteine and the closing phenylalanine or tryptophan. A D gene is named only where the DNA matches it firmly. Some rows have no size entry. The others give once, few or many, or a class for an expanded clone.

cdr3_aa	cdr3_nt	d_call	clone_size	v_call	j_call
CASSLVRAGSYNEQFF	TGTGCCAGCAGTTTAGTGAGGGCGGGATCCTACAATGAGCAGTTCTTC	NA	many	TRBV12-3/TRBV12-4	TRBJ2-1
CASSQDSFNQPQNF	TGTGCCAGCAGCCAGGACAGCTTCAATCAGCCCCAGAATTTT	NA	NA	TRBV7-9	TRBJ1-5
CASSSPGGVGQDTQYF	TGTGCCAGCAGCTCTCCTGGAGGGGTAGGGCAGGATACGCAGTATTTT	NA	NA	TRBV9	TRBJ2-3
CASSHRDRGSYEQYF	TGTGCCAGCAGCCACCGGGACAGGGGTTCCTACGAGCAGTACTTC	TRBD1	NA	TRBV7-8	TRBJ2-7
CASSEQGLREQYF	TGTGCCAGCAGTGAACAGGGTCTCCGCGAGCAGTACTTC	NA	NA	TRBV2	TRBJ2-7
CAISEGETQYF	TGTGCCATCAGTGAGGGTGAGACCCAGTACTTC	NA	many	TRBV10-3	TRBJ2-5
CASSIGLAGEETQYF	TGTGCCAGCAGTATCGGACTAGCGGGAGAAGAGACCCAGTACTTC	TRBD2	few	TRBV12-3/TRBV12-4	TRBJ2-5
CASSLDTLQPQHF	TGTGCCAGCAGCCTGGACACACTTCAGCCCCAGCATTTT	NA	many	TRBV5-4	TRBJ1-5
CASPTPPGTSGITDTQYF	TGCGCCAGCCCCACACCCCCAGGGACTAGCGGGATCACAGATACGCAGTATTTT	TRBD2	NA	TRBV5-1	TRBJ2-3
CASSPWAGGINEQFF	TGTGCCAGCAGCCCGTGGGCGGGGGGAATCAATGAGCAGTTCTTC	TRBD2	many	TRBV14	TRBJ2-1
CASGSGYEQYF	TGTGCTAGTGGTTCCGGTTACGAGCAGTACTTC	NA	few	TRBV12-5	TRBJ2-7
CSTGTIGLDIQYF	TGCAGTACTGGGACTATAGGACTTGACATTCAGTACTTC	TRBD2	many	TRBV20-1	TRBJ2-4
CAWSVIMGEAFF	TGTGCCTGGAGTGTAATTATGGGAGAAGCTTTCTTT	NA	few	TRBV30	TRBJ1-1
CASSVSGGTDSYEQYF	TGTGCCAGCAGCGTATCAGGCGGGACTGACTCCTACGAGCAGTACTTC	NA	many	TRBV9	TRBJ2-7
CASQEVVGMNTEAFF	TGTGCCAGCCAAGAAGTCGTAGGGATGAACACTGAAGCTTTCTTT	NA	NA	TRBV6-1	TRBJ1-1
CAIQGAIKNEQYF	TGTGCCATCCAGGGGGCGATTAAAAACGAGCAGTACTTC	TRBD1	many	TRBV7-9	TRBJ2-7
CSASGRDTSTDTQYF	TGCAGTGCTAGTGGACGGGACACCAGCACAGATACGCAGTATTTT	NA	few	TRBV20-1	TRBJ2-3
CASSLGQELRKQFF	TGTGCCAGCAGCTTGGGACAGGAGTTAAGGAAGCAGTTCTTC	TRBD1	few	TRBV27	TRBJ2-1